The TCR beta chain under discussion was sequenced for a study of T cell changes during pregnancy in multiple sclerosis. J lost 5 bases, V lost 8 bases, and 7 bases had no gene match. This CDR3 has 14 residues. Germline CDR1 LNHDA, CDR2 SQIVND (reference sequence). Profiling relied on immunoSEQ multiplex PCR, and the TCRdb table lists in-frame clones only, not all of them. The data contain tens of thousands of clones, 94% of them singletons. The sample was peripheral blood, taken in the second trimester of pregnancy. The TCR originated in a female donor in good health, enrolled as a control in a pregnancy study. V is TRBV19 and J is TRBJ2-2, with TRBD2 matching 8 bases. CDR3 DNA sequence: TGTGCCAGTTGCGGGGTAGCGGGGACCGGGGAGCTGTTTTTT. Its protein product is CASCGVAGTGELFF.